This T cell receptor (beta chain) was profiled in a study of T cell clones after liver transplantation. Some clones are missing from TCRdb's copy, which holds only in-frame ones; the method was immunoSEQ multiplex PCR. The repertoire includes around 97,000 clones, around 84% of them detected once, and about 3% sits in the top ten. CDR3 length: 14 amino acids. V shed 9 bases and J 7 bases; nucleotides not matched to a gene: 12. Germline CDR1 reads MNHNS; CDR2 reads SASEGT. Sequencing used CD4+ T cells from blood, obtained around 48 months after liver transplant. This sequence joins TRBV6-1 and TRBJ2-5, with TRBD1 matching over 9 bases. The receptor was isolated from a human patient who received a liver transplant. Some T cells may have come from the graft donor. CDR3 bases: TGTGCCAGTCAAGCACAGGGGGCAGGTGGGACCCAGTACTTC. Protein product: CASQAQGAGGTQYF.